Detailed here is one T cell receptor beta chain. With random hexamers, about 0.45 to 1 ug RNA was reverse transcribed. TCRdb reanalysed the immunoSEQ multiplex PCR reads using MiXCR and keeps one entry per CDR3 protein. The sample shows about 300,000 distinct CDR3 sequences, around 83% of them seen only once. Germline V CDR1 and CDR2: LGHDT, YNNKEL (reference sequence). V was shortened by 4 bases and J by 8 bases, with 12 bases between the two germline ends. The CDR3 covers 13 residues. This entry belongs to a study of CD8 T cells in Susac syndrome. TEMRA cells were FACS-enriched, with CD8+ and CD4+ T cells isolated negatively.

The sequencing sample was made of CD8+ T cells from PBMCs. This receptor was identified in a human donor with multiple sclerosis. V gene TRBV3-1 combines with J gene TRBJ2-1; D is uncertain. DNA of the CDR3: TGTGCCAGCAGCCCCAGGCCCGGCGATGAGCAGTTCTTC. Protein product: CASSPRPGDEQFF.